The 16 T cell receptor beta chains below were found in one sample sequenced in a study of persistence of HIV-infected CD4 T cells (dated by TCRdb to between 2020 and 2021). The immunoSEQ hsTCRB assay version 4, run in survey mode, was used to sequence TCRbeta repertoires from genomic DNA. TCRdb stores this immuneACCESS table with in-frame sequences only. Part of the clones is absent; in the studies checked, under half of the shortfall reflects unresolved V genes, and no reason is known for the rest. The sample data list tens of thousands of clones, and 88% of these were observed just once. The ten largest clonotypes hold under 0.55% of the sample. These TCRs' antigens remain unknown. The sample's treatment or condition label, decoded: suppressive antiretroviral therapy. As a nonspecific positive control representing the CD4+ T cell repertoire, the cells were stimulated with anti-CD3/anti-CD28 magnetic beads. CD4+ T cells that responded were sorted based on upregulation of both CD40 ligand and CD69.

The sequences come from CD4+ T cells sorted from PBMCs after roughly 18-hour stimulation, collected from a patient who received antiretroviral therapy. What this sample's cell subset or site label stands for: CD40L+CD69+ CD4 T cells responding to anti-CD3/anti-CD28 beads, representing the overall repertoire. The receptors come from an adult woman with HIV who was CMV-seropositive.

This clone was detected only once. This chain links TRBV24-1 with TRBJ2-1; D possibly corresponds to TRBD2 (6 bases). This CDR3 comprises 16 residues. Germline V gives CDR1 KGHDR, CDR2 SFDVKD. With 4 bases removed from V and 4 bases from J, the gap between germline ends came to 16 bases. The CDR3 sequence: CATSDPTGTAYNEQFF. CDR3 nucleotides: TGTGCCACCAGTGACCCGACCGGGACTGCATACAATGAGCAGTTCTTC.

The chain uses TRBV5-1 and TRBJ2-3; D gene unclear. The CDR3 runs 14 residues. The V and J ends lost 0 bases and 0 bases respectively, with 5 bases between them. Per germline, CDR1 SGHRS and CDR2 YFSETQ. As DNA, the CDR3 is TGCGCCAGCAGCTTGGCCCATAGCACAGATACGCAGTATTTT. It is translated as CASSLAHSTDTQYF. The variable domain in full, completed from reference TRBV5-1 and TRBJ2-3, reads KAGVTQTPRYLIKTRGQQVTLSCSPISGHRSVSWYQQTPGQGLQFLFEYFSETQRNKGNFPGRFSGRQFSNSRSEMNVSTLELGDSALYLCASSLAHSTDTQYFGPGTRLTVL.

This chain uses TRBV5-4 with TRBJ1-6, with D tentatively TRBD1 (6 bases). Trimming removed 5 bases at V and 0 bases at J, with 15 bases between. CDR1 and CDR2 from the germline V gene are SGHNT and YYREEE (reference sequence). The CDR3 contains 17 residues. CDR3 protein: CASRSLRGSSYNSPLHF. In DNA, the CDR3 is TGTGCCAGCAGATCTCTGAGGGGGAGCTCCTATAATTCACCCCTCCACTTT.

The chain carries TRBV27 and TRBJ1-1; D call uncertain. The CDR3 spans 14 residues. Trimming took 6 bases from V and 0 from J, leaving 11 bases between them. Germline CDR1 reads MNHEY; CDR2 reads SMNVEV (reference sequence). CDR3 region: CASSPRYMNTEAFF. The CDR3 DNA is TGTGCCAGCAGCCCCCGGTACATGAACACTGAAGCTTTCTTT.

This clone was detected a few times. The chain links TRBV6-5 to TRBJ1-2; D remains ambiguous. Trimming took 0 bases from V and 2 from J, leaving 7 bases between them. Germline V lookup: CDR1 MNHEY, CDR2 SVGAGI. The CDR3 runs 14 residues. CDR3 loop: CASSYSEENYGYTF. DNA of the CDR3: TGTGCCAGCAGTTACTCGGAGGAAAACTATGGCTACACCTTC.

The rearrangement links TRBV18 to TRBJ1-1, with 10 bases that match TRBD1. V gave up 2 bases and J gave up 6 bases; unmatched junction bases: 6. The CDR3 is 15 amino acids. From germline, CDR1 is KGHSH and CDR2 LQKENI. As DNA, the CDR3 is TGTGCCAGCTCACCAATGACAGGGGGCAGGGCTGAAGCTTTCTTT. Protein product: CASSPMTGGRAEAFF.

J is TRBJ1-2 and V is TRBV5-4; D gene ambiguous. Germline V gives CDR1 SGHNT, CDR2 YYREEE (reference sequence). The ends were cut back, 6 bases at V and 3 bases at J, with 12 bases in the middle. This CDR3 comprises 13 residues. CDR3 in amino acids: CASKTGNDYGYTF. CDR3 coding DNA: TGTGCCAGCAAGACGGGGAATGACTATGGCTACACCTTC.

CDR3 protein: CASSEARPGGANVLTF. The CDR3, as DNA: TGTGCCAGCAGTGAAGCGCGACCCGGAGGGGCCAACGTCCTGACTTTC. The chain uses TRBV2 and TRBJ2-6; no clear D gene. CDR3 length: 16 amino acids. Trimming stripped 0 bases from V and 4 bases from J, with 10 bases between. CDR1 is SNHLY and CDR2 is FYNNEI in the germline V gene.

The CDR3 reads CASSQDWRTSVGADTQYF. CDR3 sequence (DNA): TGTGCCAGCAGCCAAGATTGGAGGACTAGCGTGGGTGCAGATACGCAGTATTTT. The V call is TRBV4-2, the J call TRBJ2-3; TRBD2 agrees at 9 bases. The J segment lost 4 bases and the V segment lost 0 bases, leaving 11 bases of the junction unmatched. This CDR3 region has 18 residues. Germline V gives CDR1 LGHNA, CDR2 YNFKEQ.

This clone appeared once. The V call is TRBV7-3, the J call TRBJ2-3; 10 bases fit TRBD2. Germline-derived CDR1 and CDR2 are SGHTA and FQGTGA. V shed 5 bases and J 2 bases; nucleotides not matched to a gene: 4. CDR3 size: 15 residues. CDR3 sequence: CASSALAGVTDTQYF. In DNA form, the CDR3 reads TGTGCCAGCAGCGCGCTAGCGGGGGTCACAGATACGCAGTATTTT.

The V gene is TRBV2, the J gene TRBJ2-2, with D tentatively TRBD2 (6 bases). Looked up from germline, CDR1 is SNHLY and CDR2 is FYNNEI. There are 13 residues in the CDR3. The ends were cut back, 7 bases at V and 4 bases at J, with 10 bases in the middle. The CDR3 DNA follows: TGTGCCAGCACCCTAGCGAGCACCGGGGAGCTGTTTTTT. The encoded protein is CASTLASTGELFF. Full variable domain (remainder filled in from reference TRBV2 and TRBJ2-2): EPEVTQTPSHQVTQMGQEVILRCVPISNHLYFYWYRQILGQKVEFLVSFYNNEISEKSEIFDDQFSVERPDGSNFTLKIRSTKLEDSAMYFCASTLASTGELFFGEGSRLTVL.

This chain links TRBV5-1 with TRBJ2-3, with TRBD2 matching 8 bases. V was pared by 4 bases and J by 4 bases, with 11 bases of the junction left unmatched. Germline assignment: CDR1 SGHRS and CDR2 YFSETQ. This CDR3 spans 16 amino acids. CDR3 in amino acids: CASSTQGSGGADTQYF. The CDR3 coding sequence is TGCGCCAGCAGCACGCAGGGGAGCGGGGGTGCAGATACGCAGTATTTT.

The table lists this clone with a few counts. This chain links TRBV2 with TRBJ1-1; D is possibly TRBD1 (5 bases). V lost 1 base and J 4 bases, leaving 7 bases between the germline ends. The CDR3 is 13 amino acids. The V gene's germline CDR1 is SNHLY and CDR2 FYNNEI. CDR3 nucleotide sequence: TGTGCCAGCAGTGAAGGAAGGGGCACTGAAGCTTTCTTT. This translates into CASSEGRGTEAFF.

The chain carries TRBV19 and TRBJ1-5, with 10 bases fitting TRBD1. Per the germline V gene, CDR1 is LNHDA and CDR2 is SQIVND (reference sequence). The CDR3 has 15 amino acids. Trimming cost V 5 bases and J 6 bases; bases outside gene matches: 7. The CDR3 DNA reads TGTGCCAGTAGTCTCGACAGGGGGCTTCGTCAGCCCCAGCATTTT. Amino acid sequence: CASSLDRGLRQPQHF.

This clone came up a few times. The chain recombines TRBV5-6 with TRBJ2-3; 12 bases agree with TRBD2. Germline V lookup: CDR1 SGHDT, CDR2 YYEEEE. J lost 2 bases, V lost 1 base, and 2 bases had no gene match. CDR3 length equals 16 residues. CDR3 protein: CASSLRLAGVTDTQYF. The DNA of the CDR3 is TGTGCCAGCAGCTTGAGACTAGCGGGGGTCACAGATACGCAGTATTTT.

Comment on this clone: The limits of the CDR3 on the DNA are not certain, so only TCRdb's listed CDR3 is given. The chain has TRBV12-3 or TRBV12-4 and TRBJ1-5; whether TRBD1, the table's D call, matches the DNA was not checked. From its first to its last residue, the CDR3 has 13 amino acids. The CDR3 loop is CASSTSTGQPQHF.